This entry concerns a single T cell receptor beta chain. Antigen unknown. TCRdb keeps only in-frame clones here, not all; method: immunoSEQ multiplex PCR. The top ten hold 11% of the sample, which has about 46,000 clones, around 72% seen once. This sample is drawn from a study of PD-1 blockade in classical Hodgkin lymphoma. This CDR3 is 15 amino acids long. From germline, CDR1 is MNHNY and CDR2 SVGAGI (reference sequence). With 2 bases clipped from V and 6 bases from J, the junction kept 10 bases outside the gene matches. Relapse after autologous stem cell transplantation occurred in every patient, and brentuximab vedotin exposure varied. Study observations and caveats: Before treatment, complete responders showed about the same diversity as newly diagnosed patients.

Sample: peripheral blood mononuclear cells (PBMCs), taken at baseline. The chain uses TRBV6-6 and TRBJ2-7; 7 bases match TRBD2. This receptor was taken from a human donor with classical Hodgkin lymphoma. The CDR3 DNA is TGTGCCAGCAGTTACGGCGGCGGGGGAGGAGGCGAGCAGTACTTC. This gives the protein CASSYGGGGGGEQYF.